The 24 T cell receptor beta chains below come from one sample, sequenced in a study of molecular identifiers for immune sequencing clone quantification. TCRdb called the PCR reads again in MiXCR, with one record for every CDR3 protein. The sample lists hundreds of thousands of distinct CDR3 sequences; 25% were seen once. Sequencing used naive CD8+ T cells from blood, with Jurkat cell RNA spiked in. Documented subset: FACS-sorted CD8+CD4-CCR7+CD45RA+ naive T cells. The origin of the receptors is a human donor in good health. Some libraries in this study had Jurkat cell RNA spiked in.

The chain combines TRBV5-4 with TRBJ1-1; 7 nucleotides agree with TRBD1. The CDR3 length is 12 residues. Germline V gene data show CDR1 as SGHNT and CDR2 as YYREEE (reference sequence). V trimming: 4 bases; J trimming: 9 bases; junction bases outside the gene matches: 6. CDR3 protein: CASSGGDSKAFF. The CDR3 DNA sequence: TGTGCCAGCAGCGGGGGGGACAGTAAAGCTTTCTTT. The full variable domain, completed using reference TRBV5-4 and TRBJ1-1, is ETGVTQSPTHLIKTRGQQVTLRCSSQSGHNTVSWYQQALGQGPQFIFQYYREEENGRGNFPPRFSGLQFPNYSSELNVNALELDDSALYLCASSGGDSKAFFGQGTRLTVV.

This clonotype was detected ten times or more. The rearrangement joins TRBV15 to TRBJ1-4; 7 nucleotides agree with TRBD1. Looked up from germline, CDR1 is LNHNV and CDR2 is YYDKDF (reference sequence). With 1 base clipped from V and 8 bases from J, the junction kept 7 bases outside the gene matches. The CDR3 is made up of 15 amino acids. CDR3 sequence reads: CATSRVKGAGEKLFF. As DNA, the CDR3 is TGTGCCACCAGCAGAGTCAAGGGGGCGGGCGAAAAACTGTTTTTT. The full variable domain, its missing parts supplied by reference TRBV15 and TRBJ1-4, is DAMVIQNPRYQVTQFGKPVTLSCSQTLNHNVMYWYQQKSSQAPKLLFHYYDKDFNNEADTPDNFQSRRPNTSFCFLDIRSPGLGDTAMYLCATSRVKGAGEKLFFGSGTQLSVL.

The chain has TRBV19 and TRBJ2-7; 7 bases line up with TRBD1. Germline V CDR1 and CDR2: LNHDA, SQIVND (reference sequence). The CDR3 runs 15 residues. V was pared by 5 bases and J by 0 bases, with 7 bases of the junction left unmatched. CDR3 residues: CASSPRTGLSYEQYF. Here the CDR3 DNA reads TGTGCCAGTAGTCCGCGGACAGGCCTCTCCTACGAGCAGTACTTC.

Turning to this clonotype: This may stem from a read error, because a much larger clone lies one nucleotide away. The chain joins TRBV29-1 to TRBJ2-7; no firm D call. The CDR3 is 13 amino acids. Germline CDR1 SQVTM, CDR2 ANQGSEA. Trimming took 4 bases from V and 2 from J, leaving 12 bases between them. DNA for the CDR3: TGCAGCGTTGTTCGCGGCGGTCCCTACGAGCAGTACTTC. Translating it yields CSVVRGGPYEQYF.

This clonotype showed up just once. A much more abundant neighbour one base away suggests this may be a read error. The chain has TRBV6-5 and TRBJ2-4, with D perhaps TRBD1 (6 bases). Germline lookup yields CDR1 MNHEY and CDR2 SVGAGI. The length of the CDR3 is 15 residues. The ends were cut back, 8 bases at V and 2 bases at J, with 16 bases in the middle. The CDR3 region has the DNA TGTGCCAGCGGGCCCGACAGGACCACCAAAAACATTCAGTACTTC. It encodes CASGPDRTTKNIQYF.

This clonotype was recorded at least ten times. This chain joins TRBV5-6 and TRBJ2-6, with D perhaps given as TRBD1 or TRBD2 (5 bases each). The length of the CDR3 is 18 residues. Germline V gives CDR1 SGHDT, CDR2 YYEEEE. Trimming removed 4 bases from V and 4 bases from J, with 21 bases in between. The CDR3: CASSPGTVIYSGANVLTF. The CDR3, as DNA: TGTGCCAGCAGCCCGGGGACCGTAATATACTCCGGGGCCAACGTCCTGACTTTC.

In its sample, this clonotype was seen many times. This chain connects TRBV7-2 to TRBJ2-3; tentatively, D is TRBD2 (5 bases). Trimming pared 3 bases from V and 8 bases from J, leaving 9 bases between. The V gene's germline CDR1 is SGHTA and CDR2 FQGNSA. The CDR3 sequence is 12 residues long. The CDR3 loop is CASSLGEPTQYF. The CDR3 DNA reads as TGTGCCAGCAGCTTGGGAGAGCCTACGCAGTATTTT.

This clonotype was detected only a few times. No conserved phenylalanine or tryptophan is present at the end of the CDR3, so a read error is the likely explanation. The chain is built from TRBV5-8 and TRBJ2-7; D unclear. CDR1 and CDR2 (germline): SGHTS, YDEGEE. This CDR3 spans 14 amino acids. Trimming stripped 1 base from V and 2 bases from J, with 10 bases between. CDR3 nucleotide sequence: TGTGCCAGCAGCTTGAAACTAATGGCCTACGAGCAGTACCTC. It encodes CASSLKLMAYEQYL.

V is TRBV4-1 and J is TRBJ2-7, with TRBD1 identical over 9 bases. V trimming: 2 bases; J trimming: 3 bases; junction bases outside the gene matches: 5. The CDR3 has 15 residues. Germline-derived CDR1 and CDR2 are MGHRA and YSYEKL. For the CDR3, the DNA is TGCGCCAGCAGCCAAATACCGGGACAGGGCTACGAGCAGTACTTC. It specifies CASSQIPGQGYEQYF.

This clonotype was recorded many times. The chain employs TRBV5-6 and TRBJ1-1, with 7 bases fitting TRBD1. Germline-derived CDR1 and CDR2 are SGHDT and YYEEEE. The CDR3 loop spans 15 amino acids. Unmatched junction bases numbered 7, after V lost 4 bases and J lost 1 base. This CDR3 reads CASSPGGTANTEAFF. As DNA, the CDR3 is TGTGCCAGCAGCCCCGGAGGGACAGCGAACACTGAAGCTTTCTTT.

The table lists this clonotype with a few counts. The J gene is TRBJ2-3, the V gene TRBV3-1; D possibly uses TRBD1 or TRBD2 (5 bases each). V lost 0 bases and J 4 bases, leaving 11 bases between the germline ends. The CDR3 consists of 15 residues. The germline gives CDR1 LGHDT, CDR2 YNNKEL (reference sequence). CDR3 residues: CASSQDRPGPDTQYF. The CDR3 nucleotides are TGTGCCAGCAGCCAAGATCGGCCGGGGCCAGATACGCAGTATTTT.

This clonotype was seen many times. The J gene is TRBJ2-2, the V gene TRBV29-1; 8 positions agree with TRBD1. CDR3 length equals 15 residues. Per the germline V gene, CDR1 is SQVTM and CDR2 is ANQGSEA. V dropped 5 bases and J dropped 1; count of bases not matched to a gene: 6. The CDR3 loop reads CSVQGGTGNTGELFF. CDR3 nucleotides: TGCAGCGTTCAAGGTGGGACAGGGAACACCGGGGAGCTGTTTTTT.

This clonotype has a count of ten or more. The chain recombines TRBV2 with TRBJ1-2; 10 bases agree with TRBD1. The junction had 5 bases not matched to a gene; V was cut back by 6 bases and J by 4 bases. The CDR3 contains 14 residues. Looked up from germline, CDR1 is SNHLY and CDR2 is FYNNEI. The CDR3 DNA is TGTGCCAGCAGAGAGGACAGGGGGTCCTATGGCTACACCTTC. Its protein product is CASREDRGSYGYTF.

This sequence joins TRBV2 and TRBJ2-6, with D perhaps TRBD1 (5 bases). V was pared by 6 bases and J by 1 base, with 16 bases between. The CDR3 is made up of 17 amino acids. CDR1 SNHLY and CDR2 FYNNEI come from the germline V gene. CDR3: CASRETVTESGANVLTF. The DNA of the CDR3 is TGTGCCAGCAGGGAGACAGTAACAGAATCTGGGGCCAACGTCCTGACTTTC.

The V and J genes are TRBV11-2 and TRBJ2-4; no clear D. In germline, CDR1 is SGHAT, CDR2 FQNNGV. V lost 3 bases and J lost 0, with 9 bases in between. The CDR3 is 15 residues long. The CDR3 is CASSFSKLAKNIQYF. CDR3 nucleotides: TGTGCCAGCAGCTTTAGTAAACTAGCCAAAAACATTCAGTACTTC. Complete variable domain (other parts from reference TRBV11-2 and TRBJ2-4): EAGVAQSPRYKIIEKRQSVAFWCNPISGHATLYWYQQILGQGPKLLIQFQNNGVVDDSQLPKDRFSAERLKGVDSTLKIQPAKLEDSAVYLCASSFSKLAKNIQYFGAGTRLSVL.

There are many counts of this clonotype. The chain is built from TRBV6-6 and TRBJ2-5; 7 bases align to TRBD2. V was clipped by 2 bases and J by 4 bases; unmatched bases: 13. Germline loops: CDR1 MNHNY, CDR2 SVGAGI (reference sequence). This CDR3 contains 17 residues. Here the CDR3 reads CASSYGTGPAGLETQYF. In DNA, the CDR3 is TGTGCCAGCAGTTACGGGACGGGACCAGCGGGGCTAGAGACCCAGTACTTC.

This clonotype showed up just once. A clone one base away is much larger, so this may be a read error. The V call is TRBV11-2, the J call TRBJ2-4; D possibly corresponds to TRBD2 (5 bases). CDR3 size: 14 residues. CDR1 SGHAT and CDR2 FQNNGV come from the germline V gene. V shed 1 base and J shed 12 bases, with 16 bases lying between them. CDR3 region: CASSLASPASTQYF. For the CDR3, the DNA is TGTGCCAGCAGCTTAGCTTCCCCCGCTAGCACTCAGTACTTC.

The chain uses TRBV5-1 and TRBJ2-1, with a possible D match to TRBD2 (7 bases). The CDR3 is made up of 15 amino acids. V was trimmed by 0 bases and J by 4 bases, leaving 11 bases between them. Germline lookup yields CDR1 SGHRS and CDR2 YFSETQ. The CDR3: CASSLAGEGYNEQFF. The CDR3 DNA is TGCGCCAGCAGCTTGGCAGGGGAGGGGTACAATGAGCAGTTCTTC.

The sample holds a few counts of this clonotype. The rearrangement links TRBV5-5 to TRBJ2-7; a weak D match, TRBD2 (6 bases). CDR3 length: 14 amino acids. In germline, CDR1 is SGHKS, CDR2 YYEKEE (reference sequence). Deletions cut 2 bases from V and 0 bases from J, with 9 bases between. The CDR3 nucleotides are TGTGCCAGCAGCTTTGGGGGGATCTCCTACGAGCAGTACTTC. Translation: CASSFGGISYEQYF.

The sample holds a few counts of this clonotype. This chain links TRBV30 with TRBJ2-7; 9 nucleotides align to TRBD2. This CDR3 spans 14 amino acids. Germline assignment: CDR1 GTSNPN and CDR2 SVGIG (reference sequence). V trimming: 6 bases; J trimming: 0 bases; junction bases outside the gene matches: 6. CDR3 DNA sequence: TGTGCCTGTCACCTAGCGGGAATCTCCTACGAGCAGTACTTC. Its translation: CACHLAGISYEQYF. Filled out from reference TRBV30 and TRBJ2-7, the complete variable domain reads SQTIHQWPATLVQPVGSPLSLECTVEGTSNPNLYWYRQAAGRGLQLLFYSVGIGQISSEVPQNLSASRPQDRQFILSSKKLLLSDSGFYLCACHLAGISYEQYFGPGTRLTVT.

Concerning this clonotype itself: This may be a read error: a much more frequent sequence differs by one nucleotide. The chain links TRBV29-1 to TRBJ1-1; D perhaps matches TRBD1 (5 bases). The germline V gene encodes CDR1 SQVTM and CDR2 ANQGSEA. The CDR3 runs to 15 residues. V lost 3 bases, J lost 0 bases, and 14 bases lay in between. The CDR3 spells CSVDPGPRMNTEAFF. The DNA for the CDR3 is TGCAGCGTTGACCCAGGGCCTCGTATGAACACTGAAGCTTTCTTT.

In this sample, this clonotype turned up a few times. Germline and junction disagree at one end, which may indicate a read error. The chain carries TRBV7-6 and TRBJ2-3, with 10 bases fitting TRBD2. The CDR3 length is 16 residues. Germline V gene sequence: CDR1 SGHVS, CDR2 FNYEAQ. The CDR3 loop reads CAGSFGGLAYTDTQYF. CDR3 coding DNA: TGTGCCGGCAGCTTCGGGGGACTAGCGTATACAGATACGCAGTATTTT.

This clonotype occurred many times. The V gene is TRBV13, the J gene TRBJ2-3, with 7 bases identical to TRBD2. Germline V gene data show CDR1 as PRHDT and CDR2 as FYEKMQ (reference sequence). The V and J ends lost 5 bases and 1 base, in that order; junction bases with no gene match: 9. CDR3 size: 16 residues. The CDR3 is CASSLPGLEGTDTQYF. The CDR3 nucleotides are TGTGCCAGCAGCCTACCCGGACTAGAAGGCACAGATACGCAGTATTTT. The whole variable domain, filled in from reference TRBV13 and TRBJ2-3, reads AAGVIQSPRHLIKEKRETATLKCYPIPRHDTVYWYQQGPGQDPQFLISFYEKMQSDKGSIPDRFSAQQFSDYHSELNMSSLELGDSALYFCASSLPGLEGTDTQYFGPGTRLTVL.

This clonotype was seen repeatedly, ten times or more. The V and J genes are TRBV4-3 and TRBJ2-1; D is possibly TRBD1 (6 bases). V was trimmed by 0 bases and J by 4 bases, leaving 10 bases between them. Germline V gene lookup returns CDR1 LGHNA and CDR2 YSLEER. This CDR3 comprises 15 residues. The CDR3 nucleotides are TGCGCCAGCAGCCAAGACAGGGGACCTTACAATGAGCAGTTCTTC. Translation: CASSQDRGPYNEQFF.